A selection of T cell receptor beta chains follows, all from one sample in a study of blood T cell repertoires in COVID-19. Only in-frame clones appear in the TCRdb table, and some are missing; sequencing was by immunoSEQ multiplex PCR. Of about 250,000 clones listed, roughly 86% are singletons. The source material was PBMCs or T cells enriched from blood (not recorded which). These receptors originate from a woman between 25 and 40 years old with acute COVID-19. The CDR3 runs from the conserved cysteine through the conserved F or W. A D gene is named only where the DNA matches it firmly. The size of a clone is reported for some rows only, either as once, few or many, or as a class for expanded clones.

DNA: TGTGCCAGCAGAGGCGGGATGGAGCAGTTCTTC; CDR3: CASRGGMEQFF; V: TRBV6-6; size: -; D: -; J: TRBJ2-1; length: 11
DNA: TGTGCCAGTAGGGGGGATCGGGGGGTTGGCAATCAGCCCCAGCATTTT; CDR3: CASRGDRGVGNQPQHF; V: TRBV19; size: -; D: -; J: TRBJ1-5; length: 16
DNA: TGTGCCAGTAGTACCTCGACAGGGGGCTACGAGCAGTACTTC; CDR3: CASSTSTGGYEQYF; V: TRBV19; size: -; D: TRBD1; J: TRBJ2-7; length: 14
DNA: TGTGCCAGCAGTGAAGGGGCCCCCTCGACAGGGTTATTCTACGAGCAGTACTTC; CDR3: CASSEGAPSTGLFYEQYF; V: TRBV6-1; size: -; D: TRBD1; J: TRBJ2-7; length: 18
DNA: TGTGCCAGCAGCTGGGGGACAGGAAACTATAACTATGGCTACACCTTC; CDR3: CASSWGTGNYNYGYTF; V: TRBV3-1/TRBV3-2; size: once; D: TRBD1; J: TRBJ1-2; length: 16
DNA: TGTGCCAGCAGTCCAAACTTGGACAGGGGGCGGGATACGCAGTATTTT; CDR3: CASSPNLDRGRDTQYF; V: TRBV27; size: -; D: TRBD1; J: TRBJ2-3; length: 16
DNA: TGTGCCAGCAGCCAAGATTCATTTTTGGGCAGGGTGGAATTCGAGCAGTACTTC; CDR3: CASSQDSFLGRVEFEQYF; V: TRBV3-1/TRBV3-2; size: -; D: -; J: TRBJ2-7; length: 18
DNA: TGTGCCAGCAGCTTAGCGCCAGGCCCGAGCGAAAAACTGTTTTTT; CDR3: CASSLAPGPSEKLFF; V: TRBV7-8; size: -; D: -; J: TRBJ1-4; length: 15
DNA: TGTGCCAGCAGTGGGGGGACAGGGGGTCAAACTAATGAAAAACTGTTTTTT; CDR3: CASSGGTGGQTNEKLFF; V: TRBV2; size: -; D: TRBD1; J: TRBJ1-4; length: 17
DNA: TGTGCCAGCAGCCGTAACAGGGGCCCAACTAATGAAAAACTGTTTTTT; CDR3: CASSRNRGPTNEKLFF; V: TRBV27; size: -; D: TRBD1; J: TRBJ1-4; length: 16
DNA: TGCAGCGTTGAGGGAATACAGGGCGATACGCAGTATTTT; CDR3: CSVEGIQGDTQYF; V: TRBV29-1; size: -; D: -; J: TRBJ2-3; length: 13
DNA: TGTGCCAGCAGCTTAAGTTGGCCTGATACGCAGTATTTT; CDR3: CASSLSWPDTQYF; V: TRBV7-2; size: -; D: -; J: TRBJ2-3; length: 13
DNA: TGTGCCAGCAGCTTCGGGACTAGCGGATACAATGAGCAGTTCTTC; CDR3: CASSFGTSGYNEQFF; V: TRBV7-3; size: -; D: TRBD2; J: TRBJ2-1; length: 15
DNA: TGTGCCACCAGCGGGCGGGGCACTGAAGCTTTCTTT; CDR3: CATSGRGTEAFF; V: TRBV15; size: -; D: -; J: TRBJ1-1; length: 12
DNA: TGTGCCAGCAGCTTAGCAGGGGGGGTAGTCGCCGAGACCCAGTACTTC; CDR3: CASSLAGGVVAETQYF; V: TRBV7-2; size: -; D: -; J: TRBJ2-5; length: 16
DNA: TGTGCCAGCAGCTTAAATGAAAAACTGTTTTTT; CDR3: CASSLNEKLFF; V: TRBV2; size: -; D: -; J: TRBJ1-4; length: 11
DNA: TGTGCCTGGAGTGGAGTTGGGGGCCAAGATACGCAGTATTTT; CDR3: CAWSGVGGQDTQYF; V: TRBV30; size: -; D: -; J: TRBJ2-3; length: 14
DNA: TGTGCCAGCAGCAAACCCACCCGGACGGGGAATGAGCAGTTCTTC; CDR3: CASSKPTRTGNEQFF; V: TRBV21-1; size: -; D: -; J: TRBJ2-1; length: 15
DNA: TGTGCCAGCAGCGCCAGCACGGGGTTCATGAACACTGAAGCTTTCTTT; CDR3: CASSASTGFMNTEAFF; V: TRBV7-6; size: -; D: -; J: TRBJ1-1; length: 16
DNA: TGTGCCAGCAGCTTGGTCCAGGGTAGATCCTACGAGCAGTACTTC; CDR3: CASSLVQGRSYEQYF; V: TRBV5-4; size: -; D: -; J: TRBJ2-7; length: 15
DNA: TGCGCCAGCAGCTACCAGGGGCGCGAAAACACCATATATTTT; CDR3: CASSYQGRENTIYF; V: TRBV5-1; size: -; D: -; J: TRBJ1-3; length: 14
DNA: TGTGCCAGCTCACCGAACGGACAGGACTACGAGCAGTACTTC; CDR3: CASSPNGQDYEQYF; V: TRBV18; size: -; D: TRBD1; J: TRBJ2-7; length: 14
DNA: TGTGCCAGCGGACAGGGGGAAACAGATACGCAGTATTTT; CDR3: CASGQGETDTQYF; V: TRBV6-4; size: -; D: TRBD1; J: TRBJ2-3; length: 13
DNA: TGTGCCAGCAGCCCCACCCAGGACACCATATATTTT; CDR3: CASSPTQDTIYF; V: TRBV7-9; size: once; D: -; J: TRBJ1-3; length: 12
DNA: TGTGCCTGGAGTCCTCAATGGGGGGGCACTGGAAACACCATATATTTT; CDR3: CAWSPQWGGTGNTIYF; V: TRBV30; size: -; D: -; J: TRBJ1-3; length: 16
DNA: TGTGCCAGCAGCTCGGACAGGGGCGGAGAGCAGTACTTC; CDR3: CASSSDRGGEQYF; V: TRBV7-9; size: -; D: TRBD1; J: TRBJ2-7; length: 13
DNA: TGTGCCAGCAGGAATAGGGGTTCCTACAATGAGCAGTTCTTC; CDR3: CASRNRGSYNEQFF; V: TRBV2; size: -; D: -; J: TRBJ2-1; length: 14
DNA: TGTGCCACCAGCAGAGAGGCAGGGGCGAACACTGAAGCTTTCTTT; CDR3: CATSREAGANTEAFF; V: TRBV15; size: -; D: -; J: TRBJ1-1; length: 15
DNA: TGCGCCAGCAGGTTTGGGGGACAGGGGTTGCATAGTTCACCCCTCCACTTT; CDR3: CASRFGGQGLHSSPLHF; V: TRBV5-1; size: -; D: TRBD1; J: TRBJ1-6; length: 17
DNA: TGTGCCAGCAGCTCCCCGTACAATGAGCAGTTCTTC; CDR3: CASSSPYNEQFF; V: TRBV5-6; size: -; D: -; J: TRBJ2-1; length: 12
DNA: TGTGCCAGCAGTGGAGCGATTGGGAGCTTTTCTGAAGCTTTCTTT; CDR3: CASSGAIGSFSEAFF; V: TRBV28; size: -; D: -; J: TRBJ1-1; length: 15
DNA: TGTGCCAGCTGGGGGGGATCCTACAATGAGCAGTTCTTC; CDR3: CASWGGSYNEQFF; V: TRBV28; size: -; D: TRBD2; J: TRBJ2-1; length: 13
DNA: TGTGCCAGCAGTCTTGGACAGGGAGATCAGCCCCAGCATTTT; CDR3: CASSLGQGDQPQHF; V: TRBV2; size: -; D: TRBD1; J: TRBJ1-5; length: 14
DNA: TGTGCCAGCAGCTTGGGACAGGGAGGCTCACCCCTCCACTTT; CDR3: CASSLGQGGSPLHF; V: TRBV5-6; size: -; D: TRBD1; J: TRBJ1-6; length: 14
DNA: TGCGCCAGCAGCTTCCGGACAGGGGATTATTATGGCTACACCTTC; CDR3: CASSFRTGDYYGYTF; V: TRBV5-1; size: -; D: TRBD1; J: TRBJ1-2; length: 15
DNA: TGTGCCAGCAGCAGAGAGGGCAGGGAAAAACTGTTTTTT; CDR3: CASSREGREKLFF; V: TRBV28; size: once; D: -; J: TRBJ1-4; length: 13
DNA: TGTGCCAGCAGCCCCGGGACAGTCTCCTACGAGCAGTACTTC; CDR3: CASSPGTVSYEQYF; V: TRBV7-9; size: once; D: TRBD1; J: TRBJ2-7; length: 14
DNA: TGTGCCAGTAGATCTTGGGCCTCTGAAGCTTTCTTT; CDR3: CASRSWASEAFF; V: TRBV19; size: -; D: -; J: TRBJ1-1; length: 12
DNA: TGTGCCAGCAGTGAAGAAGAAGGGGTCGATGAAGCTTTCTTT; CDR3: CASSEEEGVDEAFF; V: TRBV6-1; size: -; D: -; J: TRBJ1-1; length: 14
DNA: TGTGCCAGCAGCCCGGCCCGGGACAGGGACGACAATGAGCAGTTCTTC; CDR3: CASSPARDRDDNEQFF; V: TRBV21-1; size: -; D: -; J: TRBJ2-1; length: 16
DNA: TGTGCCAGCAGCACCGGGACTAGCGGGTACGAGCAGTACTTC; CDR3: CASSTGTSGYEQYF; V: TRBV5-6; size: -; D: TRBD2; J: TRBJ2-7; length: 14
DNA: TGTGCCAGTACCTCAGGGGCCACCCTCCACTTT; CDR3: CASTSGATLHF; V: TRBV19; size: -; D: -; J: TRBJ1-6; length: 11
DNA: TGTGCCACGGCGGACAGGGGTGGAACCAAAAACATTCAGTACTTC; CDR3: CATADRGGTKNIQYF; V: TRBV2; size: -; D: TRBD1; J: TRBJ2-4; length: 15
DNA: TGTGCCAGCATGCTTTCTCAGGTACGCACAGATACGCAGTATTTT; CDR3: CASMLSQVRTDTQYF; V: TRBV28; size: -; D: -; J: TRBJ2-3; length: 15
DNA: TGTGCCAGCAGCTTAAAAACAGGGGTCTTCAATCAGCCCCAGCATTTT; CDR3: CASSLKTGVFNQPQHF; V: TRBV7-2; size: -; D: TRBD1; J: TRBJ1-5; length: 16
DNA: TGTGCCAGCAGTGACCGACTCTTGAACACTGAAGCTTTCTTT; CDR3: CASSDRLLNTEAFF; V: TRBV2; size: once; D: -; J: TRBJ1-1; length: 14
DNA: TGTGCCACCAGCAGAGATCGGAGCTCCTCCTACGAGCAGTACTTC; CDR3: CATSRDRSSSYEQYF; V: TRBV15; size: -; D: -; J: TRBJ2-7; length: 15
DNA: TGTGCCAGTAGTATAGATTACCCTAGCGGGGGGGTACTGCAGTATTTT; CDR3: CASSIDYPSGGVLQYF; V: TRBV19; size: -; D: TRBD2; J: TRBJ2-3; length: 16
DNA: TGTGCCAGCATCTCTAACAGCCTGAGCTCCTACGAGCAGTACTTC; CDR3: CASISNSLSSYEQYF; V: TRBV2; size: -; D: -; J: TRBJ2-7; length: 15
DNA: TGTGCCAGCAGCGTACCCCCGGGACAGGGGACGCAGCCCCAGCATTTT; CDR3: CASSVPPGQGTQPQHF; V: TRBV7-8; size: once; D: TRBD1; J: TRBJ1-5; length: 16
DNA: TGTGCCAGCAGTGAACAGAGACAGACATACAATGAGCAGTTCTTC; CDR3: CASSEQRQTYNEQFF; V: TRBV2; size: -; D: -; J: TRBJ2-1; length: 15
DNA: TGCGCCAGCAGCGCGACAGAAGCTAACTATGGCTACACCTTC; CDR3: CASSATEANYGYTF; V: TRBV5-1; size: -; D: -; J: TRBJ1-2; length: 14
DNA: TGTGCCAGCAGTTACAGGGATGTGGAAAAACTGTTTTTT; CDR3: CASSYRDVEKLFF; V: TRBV2; size: -; D: -; J: TRBJ1-4; length: 13
DNA: TGTGCCAGCAGCAAGCGACCGGTCACCTCAAACAATGAGCAGTTCTTC; CDR3: CASSKRPVTSNNEQFF; V: TRBV7-8; size: -; D: -; J: TRBJ2-1; length: 16
DNA: TGCGCCAGCAGCCAAGACCCCCCAGGGAGGGAACCCCAGCATTTT; CDR3: CASSQDPPGREPQHF; V: TRBV4-1; size: -; D: -; J: TRBJ1-5; length: 15